This record covers a single TCR beta chain. Data came from immunoSEQ multiplex PCR; TCRdb stores just in-frame clones and leaves some out. The sample contains roughly 110,000 clones, less than 95% of which appear only once. This sample was included in a study of T cell responses to AZD1222 COVID-19 vaccine. Pooled samples include second doses given at about 4 or 12 weeks. The material sequenced was peripheral blood, taken 28 days after the second AZD1222 dose. This TCR was sampled from an adult who received the AZD1222 COVID-19 vaccine.

CDR3 protein: CASSLGQAQRETQYF. The CDR3 DNA is TGTGCCAGCAGCTTAGGGCAAGCCCAAAGAGAGACCCAGTACTTC. V usage is TRBV7-2 and J usage is TRBJ2-5; D is ambiguous. CDR1 is SGHTA, CDR2 FQGNSA, per germline. This CDR3 is 15 amino acids long. The germline V and J ends were trimmed by 1 base and 4 bases, with 13 bases remaining between them. The full variable domain, completed using reference TRBV7-2 and TRBJ2-5, is GAGVSQSPSNKVTEKGKDVELRCDPISGHTALYWYRQSLGQGLEFLIYFQGNSAPDKSGLPSDRFSAERTGGSVSTLTIQRTQQEDSAVYLCASSLGQAQRETQYFGPGTRLLVL.